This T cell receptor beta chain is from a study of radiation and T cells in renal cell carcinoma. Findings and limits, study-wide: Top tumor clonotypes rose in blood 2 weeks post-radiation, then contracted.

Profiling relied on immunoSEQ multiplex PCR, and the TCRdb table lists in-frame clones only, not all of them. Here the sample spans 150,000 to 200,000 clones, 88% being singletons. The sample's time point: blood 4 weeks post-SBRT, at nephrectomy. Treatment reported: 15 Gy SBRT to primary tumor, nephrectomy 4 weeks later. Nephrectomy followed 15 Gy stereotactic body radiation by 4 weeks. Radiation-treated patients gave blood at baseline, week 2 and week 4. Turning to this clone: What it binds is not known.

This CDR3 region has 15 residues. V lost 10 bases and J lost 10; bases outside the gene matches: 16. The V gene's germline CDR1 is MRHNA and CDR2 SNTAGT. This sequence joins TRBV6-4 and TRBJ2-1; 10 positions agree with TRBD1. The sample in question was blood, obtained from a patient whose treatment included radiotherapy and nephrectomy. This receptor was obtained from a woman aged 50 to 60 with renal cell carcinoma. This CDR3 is CATGSLGQGNNEQFF. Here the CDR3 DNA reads TGTGCCACGGGGTCTCTGGGACAGGGGAATAACGAGCAGTTCTTC.